This TCR beta chain derives from a study of Ad26.COV2.S vaccination and SARS-CoV-2 variants. In the study overall: Once, or twice with 56 days between doses, Ad26.COV2.S was given intramuscularly.

The CDR3 spans 13 residues. In germline, CDR1 is ENHRY, CDR2 SYGVKD. Between the trimmed V and J ends, which lost 10 bases and 4 bases, there was a span of 14 bases. Produced via immunoSEQ multiplex PCR; TCRdb's table is partial and in-frame only. The sample carries roughly 400,000 clones, about 88% recorded once. The sample's treatment: approximately 18 received Ad26.COV2.S at low or high dose, single or two shots; about 5 received placebo; per-sample allocation not given. Specimen acquisition occurred on day 63 following the initial vaccine or placebo injection. The rearrangement uses TRBV10-3 and TRBJ2-1; D unresolved. The sequence was obtained from a person between 18 and 60 years old who received the Ad26.COV2.S COVID-19 vaccine or a placebo. The source material was peripheral blood, sampled in a trial of Ad26.COV2.S vaccine versus placebo. The CDR3 spells CATRPVPYNEQFF. For the CDR3, the DNA is TGTGCCACCCGACCAGTCCCTTACAATGAGCAGTTCTTC.